This T cell receptor beta chain was obtained from a study of T-cell memory formation after mild COVID-19. This clonotype has just a few counts. Germline trimming cut 3 bases from V and 2 bases from J; bases unmatched to any gene: 13. CDR1 and CDR2 from the germline V gene are MGHRA and YSYEKL. The CDR3 is 19 residues long. TCRdb reanalysed the 5' RACE reads using MiXCR and keeps one entry per CDR3 protein. The table records 200,000 to 250,000 distinct CDR3 sequences, 15% of them present only once. The sequence was obtained from an adult woman who had mild COVID-19 (a few samples of this study predate the infection). Cell type and time point are not known. Sequenced: PBMCs or a T cell subset sorted from them (not recorded which). The chain joins TRBV4-1 to TRBJ1-2; 12 bases are shared with TRBD1. Here the CDR3 reads CASSHPAKGTGGENYGYTF. For the CDR3, the DNA is TGCGCCAGCAGCCACCCCGCGAAAGGGACAGGGGGCGAAAACTATGGCTACACCTTC.